This T cell receptor beta chain is drawn from a study of shared clonotypes between healthy human individuals. Study-level points and caveats: Generally, estimated richness proved larger in naive subsets than it did in memory subsets. The study's rarefaction showed incomplete sorted-subset sequencing despite large depth. With few donors, the genetic and exposure-history diversity represented was limited.

As regards this clone: The antigen is not known.

CD45RO-negative, CCR7-positively selected cells formed the naive CD8 fraction, excluding terminally differentiated effector memory CD45RA+ cells. The study enrolled healthy HIV-negative adults without recent acute infections or vaccinations as donors. Clones were read by immunoSEQ multiplex PCR, and TCRdb kept only the in-frame ones, dropping some. Here the sample spans roughly 1,800,000 clones, roughly 95% being singletons. The CDR3 runs 15 residues. CDR1 and CDR2 from the germline V gene are MNHNY and SVGAGI (reference sequence). V trimming: 0 bases; J trimming: 7 bases; junction bases outside the gene matches: 8.

This chain links TRBV6-6 with TRBJ2-7; 8 nucleotides align to TRBD2. The clonotype originates from a man aged 18 to 29 in good health. What was sequenced was naive CD8+ T cells sorted from blood. DNA for the CDR3: TGTGCCAGCAGTTACTCGAGCGGGGGCCAGATTGAGCAGTACTTC. Its protein is CASSYSSGGQIEQYF.